This entry lists 29 T cell receptor beta chains sequenced from one sample in a study of blood T cells in healthy people across ages. Together with a sample-barcoded 5' primer, a J-beta primer mix was included in a second PCR lasting roughly 6 to 12 cycles. Using its own MiXCR run on the 5' RACE reads, TCRdb lists one record per CDR3 protein. Of about 830,000 distinct CDR3 sequences detected, under 80% appear once; the ten largest clones hold around a quarter. What was sequenced was blood. These receptors all stem from a man aged 30-40 years in good health.

In its sample, this clonotype was seen once. The V call is TRBV3-1, the J call TRBJ2-3; tentative D call: TRBD2 (6 bases). The CDR3 has 15 amino acids. Germline loops: CDR1 LGHDT, CDR2 YNNKEL (reference sequence). Trimming took 3 bases from V and 0 from J, leaving 10 bases between them. The CDR3, as DNA: TGTGCCAGCAGCCAGGCGGGGCAGAGCACAGATACGCAGTATTTT. Its protein is CASSQAGQSTDTQYF.

The V and J genes are TRBV7-2 and TRBJ1-2; D uncertain. V was cut by 4 bases and J by 2 bases, with 8 bases left in between. The germline V gene encodes CDR1 SGHTA and CDR2 FQGNSA. This CDR3 has 13 residues. In DNA, the CDR3 is TGTGCCAGCAGCTCCGCCAGGAACTATGGCTACACCTTC. It translates to CASSSARNYGYTF.

This clonotype was detected a few times. The V gene is TRBV15, the J gene TRBJ1-2; D is perhaps TRBD1 (6 bases). The germline gives CDR1 LNHNV, CDR2 YYDKDF (reference sequence). The CDR3 totals 15 residues. Trimming took 0 bases from V and 1 from J, leaving 9 bases between them. The CDR3 protein is CATSRDRGGNYGYTF. As DNA, the CDR3 is TGTGCCACCAGCAGAGATAGAGGGGGTAACTATGGCTACACCTTC.

V and J are TRBV12-3 or TRBV12-4 and TRBJ2-7; a weak D match, TRBD2 (6 bases). The CDR3 extends over 14 amino acids. V lost 5 bases and J lost 4, with 15 bases in between. In DNA, the CDR3 is TGTGCCAGCAGTGGTGGTAGCGGCCTATACGAGCAGTACTTC. This encodes CASSGGSGLYEQYF.

The genes are TRBV14 and TRBJ2-6; D remains ambiguous. The germline V and J ends were trimmed by 4 bases and 0 bases, with 16 bases remaining between them. This CDR3 has 18 residues. Germline loops: CDR1 SGHDN, CDR2 FVKESK. CDR3 bases: TGTGCCAGCAGCCCGTACCTAGGACCCGGCTCTGGGGCCAACGTCCTGACTTTC. It is translated as CASSPYLGPGSGANVLTF.

The CDR3 DNA reads as TGTGCCAGCAGCTTACGGTCGCAGGCGGTGAGCACCGGGGAGCTGTTTTTT. As protein: CASSLRSQAVSTGELFF. The V call is TRBV7-3, the J call TRBJ2-2, with no clear D. Between the trimmed V and J ends, which lost 2 bases and 4 bases, there was a span of 17 bases. The germline gives CDR1 SGHTA, CDR2 FQGTGA. This CDR3 contains 17 residues. Looking up the rest from reference TRBV7-3 and TRBJ2-2 gives the full variable domain: GAGVSQTPSNKVTEKGKYVELRCDPISGHTALYWYRQSLGQGPEFLIYFQGTGAADDSGLPNDRFFAVRPEGSVSTLKIQRTERGDSAVYLCASSLRSQAVSTGELFFGEGSRLTVL.

In its sample, this clonotype was seen once. The chain employs TRBV28 and TRBJ2-1, with no clear D. This CDR3 has 14 amino acids. In germline, CDR1 is MDHEN, CDR2 SYDVKM. The germline V and J ends were trimmed by 6 bases and 1 base, with 10 bases remaining between them. CDR3 bases: TGTGCCAGCAGAACGGGTTTTTCCTACAATGAGCAGTTCTTC. Translating gives CASRTGFSYNEQFF.

The V gene is TRBV4-2, the J gene TRBJ2-2; 10 nucleotides align to TRBD1. The CDR3 is 18 residues long. The trim removed 2 bases at V and 4 bases at J, leaving 10 bases unmatched. CDR1 and CDR2 (germline): LGHNA, YNFKEQ. CDR3 region: CASSQYPYGTGVTGELFF. CDR3 coding DNA: TGTGCCAGCAGCCAATATCCCTACGGGACAGGGGTCACCGGGGAGCTGTTTTTT.

V gene TRBV24-1 combines with J gene TRBJ2-4; TRBD1 matches at 7 bases. The end of the DNA is better explained by TRBJ2-7, so the J call may be wrong. There are 15 residues in the CDR3. The germline CDR1 and CDR2 sequences are KGHDR and SFDVKD. CDR3 protein: CATSDINRGSYEQYF. The CDR3 bases are TGTGCCACCAGTGATATAAACAGGGGATCCTACGAGCAGTACTTC.

This clonotype was found a few times. The chain couples TRBV29-1 to TRBJ1-5; TRBD1 agrees at 7 bases. The CDR3 has 12 amino acids. With V trimmed by 7 bases and J by 5 bases, 5 bases remained unmatched. Germline lookup yields CDR1 SQVTM and CDR2 ANQGSEA. The CDR3 protein is CSGQGGDQPQHF. Here the CDR3 DNA reads TGCAGCGGACAGGGAGGGGATCAGCCCCAGCATTTT. The complete variable domain, with remaining parts taken from reference TRBV29-1 and TRBJ1-5, reads SAVISQKPSRDICQRGTSLTIQCQVDSQVTMMFWYRQQPGQSLTLIATANQGSEATYESGFVIDKFPISRPNLTFSTLTVSNMSPEDSSIYLCSGQGGDQPQHFGDGTRLSIL.

This clonotype was seen a few times. The rearrangement links TRBV11-2 to TRBJ1-6, with TRBD1 identical over 7 bases. V shed 1 base, J shed 0 bases, and the junction held 15 bases outside the gene matches. The CDR3 totals 21 residues. The V gene's germline CDR1 is SGHAT and CDR2 FQNNGV. The CDR3 DNA reads TGTGCCAGCAGCTTAGGGTCCGGCTGGACAGGTGGGAGCTCCTATAATTCACCCCTCCACTTT. This sequence encodes CASSLGSGWTGGSSYNSPLHF.

In nucleotides, the CDR3 is TGTGCCAGCAGTTTCCAGGACAGTGGCTACACCTTC. This codes for CASSFQDSGYTF. The chain combines TRBV12-3 or TRBV12-4 with TRBJ1-2, with D possibly TRBD1 on 6 matching bases. This CDR3 has 12 amino acids. Trimming stripped 3 bases from V and 7 bases from J, with 9 bases between.

With respect to this clonotype: The junction departs from the called germline gene at one end, perhaps through a read error. CDR3 loop: CSVELGPPGEAQYF. The CDR3 DNA follows: TGCAGCGTTGAATTGGGACCCCCAGGAGAGGCCCAGTACTTC. The chain has TRBV29-1 and TRBJ2-5; D may correspond to TRBD1 or TRBD2 (5 bases each). Germline loops: CDR1 SQVTM, CDR2 ANQGSEA. The CDR3 loop spans 14 amino acids.

The chain couples TRBV6-5 to TRBJ2-1; 9 bases line up with TRBD1. Per germline, CDR1 MNHEY and CDR2 SVGAGI. This CDR3 spans 14 amino acids. V lost 8 bases to trimming and J lost 3 bases; unmatched junction nucleotides: 5. Written as DNA, the CDR3 is TGTGCCAGCGGGGGACAGGGACACTACAATGAGCAGTTCTTC. Translated, it gives CASGGQGHYNEQFF.

The genes are TRBV10-3 and TRBJ2-1; no clear D. The CDR3 consists of 15 residues. With 4 bases removed from V and 0 bases from J, the gap between germline ends came to 10 bases. CDR1 and CDR2 (germline): ENHRY, SYGVKD. The CDR3 DNA sequence: TGTGCCATCAGTGTTAGCCTAGGCTCCTACAATGAGCAGTTCTTC. Encoded protein: CAISVSLGSYNEQFF.

V gene TRBV12-3 or TRBV12-4 combines with J gene TRBJ2-3; 9 positions agree with TRBD1. The CDR3 covers 16 residues. V gave up 6 bases and J gave up 3 bases; unmatched junction bases: 10. The CDR3 region is CASSRILDRGTDTQYF. CDR3 nucleotides: TGTGCCAGCAGCCGAATTCTGGACAGGGGTACAGATACGCAGTATTTT.

This clonotype showed up just once. The junction departs from germline at one end; a sequencing error may be responsible. This chain links TRBV20-1 with TRBJ2-5; possibly TRBD1 for D (5 bases). The CDR3 consists of 14 residues. Looked up from germline, CDR1 is DFQATT and CDR2 is SNEGSKA (reference sequence). CDR3 bases: TGTAGTGCTAGTAGCTTGGGGCTCCAAGAGACCCAGTACTTC. Its protein is CSASSLGLQETQYF.

The sample holds a few counts of this clonotype. This chain links TRBV9 with TRBJ2-1; TRBD2 agrees at 15 bases. CDR1 is SGDLS and CDR2 is YYNGEE in the germline V gene. Trimming took 3 bases from V and 4 from J; bases not matched to a gene: 5. The CDR3 is made up of 17 amino acids. CDR3 residues: CASSGGTSGGLYNEQFF. The CDR3 DNA is TGTGCCAGCAGCGGTGGGACTAGCGGGGGGTTATACAATGAGCAGTTCTTC.

The rearrangement uses TRBV15 and TRBJ2-3; 9 bases are a match to TRBD1. The CDR3 is 17 amino acids. Per germline, CDR1 LNHNV and CDR2 YYDKDF (reference sequence). After removal of 3 bases from V and 3 bases from J, the junction contained 10 bases not matched to a gene. The CDR3 bases are TGTGCCACCAGCAGGCCGGGACAGGGAGTGTGGACAGATACGCAGTATTTT. Protein sequence: CATSRPGQGVWTDTQYF.

Only one count was recorded for this clonotype. The chain has TRBV3-1 and TRBJ1-2; D is possibly TRBD1 (5 bases). Germline-derived CDR1 and CDR2 are LGHDT and YNNKEL (reference sequence). The CDR3 has 15 amino acids. V was clipped by 6 bases and J by 4 bases, with 18 bases between them. In nucleotides, the CDR3 is TGTGCCAGCAGTCTTGACACAGGTGCCCTCTATGGCTACACCTTC. This translates into CASSLDTGALYGYTF. Full variable domain (remainder filled in from reference TRBV3-1 and TRBJ1-2): DTAVSQTPKYLVTQMGNDKSIKCEQNLGHDTMYWYKQDSKKFLKIMFSYNNKELIINETVPNRFSPKSPDKAHLNLHINSLELGDSAVYFCASSLDTGALYGYTFGSGTRLTVV.

The chain combines TRBV25-1 with TRBJ1-2; D perhaps matches TRBD1 (6 bases). Germline assignment: CDR1 MGHDK and CDR2 SYGVNS. The CDR3 contains 15 residues. The V and J ends lost 1 base and 8 bases respectively, with 17 bases between them. The CDR3 bases are TGTGCCAGCAGTGAATGGGCAGGGGAAGCGGGGGGCTACACCTTC. Translated: CASSEWAGEAGGYTF.

The rearrangement joins TRBV6-2 or TRBV6-3 to TRBJ1-2, with 8 bases matching TRBD1. The CDR3 is 14 residues long. Germline CDR1 is MNHEY and CDR2 is SVGEGT. Trimming removed 11 bases from V and 0 bases from J; junction bases left unmatched: 8. CDR3 amino acids: CAGSMDRANYGYTF. The CDR3 bases are TGTGCCGGATCTATGGACAGGGCTAACTATGGCTACACCTTC.

The CDR3 reads CASSPAGLAGYNEQYF. The CDR3 coding sequence is TGCGCCAGCAGCCCAGCCGGACTAGCGGGGTACAATGAGCAGTACTTC. The chain recombines TRBV5-1 with TRBJ2-1; 12 nucleotides agree with TRBD2. The better agreement between TRBJ2-7 and the DNA end casts doubt on the J call. The CDR3 spans 16 residues. CDR1 and CDR2 from the germline V gene are SGHRS and YFSETQ.

The chain couples TRBV6-5 to TRBJ2-7, with a tentative D call TRBD1 (6 bases). V lost 0 bases and J 4 bases, leaving 13 bases between the germline ends. Germline loops: CDR1 MNHEY, CDR2 SVGAGI. The CDR3 sequence is 15 residues long. In nucleotides, the CDR3 is TGTGCCAGCAGTTACTCGACTTCAGGGGAGTACGAGCAGTACTTC. The encoded protein is CASSYSTSGEYEQYF.

The CDR3 sequence is CASSWASMTYEQYF. The CDR3 DNA sequence: TGTGCCAGCAGTTGGGCAAGTATGACCTACGAGCAGTACTTC. This sequence joins TRBV28 and TRBJ2-7; D gene uncertain. The CDR3 spans 14 residues. In germline, CDR1 is MDHEN, CDR2 SYDVKM. Trimming removed 4 bases at V and 2 bases at J, with 12 bases between. Complete variable domain (other parts from reference TRBV28 and TRBJ2-7): DVKVTQSSRYLVKRTGEKVFLECVQDMDHENMFWYRQDPGLGLRLIYFSYDVKMKEKGDIPEGYSVSREKKERFSLILESASTNQTSMYLCASSWASMTYEQYFGPGTRLTVT.

V and J are TRBV20-1 and TRBJ2-7; 7 bases align to TRBD1. V lost 1 base to trimming and J lost 3 bases; unmatched junction nucleotides: 3. Germline CDR1 is DFQATT and CDR2 is SNEGSKA (reference sequence). There are 13 residues in the CDR3. CDR3 DNA sequence: TGCAGTGCTAGAGGAGGGGGCCTCTACGAGCAGTACTTC. Residues: CSARGGGLYEQYF.

As for this clonotype: The junction departs from the called germline gene at one end, perhaps through a read error. The V call is TRBV7-2, the J call TRBJ2-3, with D unresolved. The CDR3 totals 15 residues. Germline V gene data show CDR1 as SGHTA and CDR2 as FQGNSA. This chain's CDR3 is CASSLNSLITDTQYF. The CDR3 coding sequence is TGTGCCAGCAGCTTGAACAGTTTAATAACAGATACACAGTATTTT.

The chain is built from TRBV20-1 and TRBJ2-5, with D maybe TRBD1 (6 bases). Per the germline V gene, CDR1 is DFQATT and CDR2 is SNEGSKA (reference sequence). V was cut by 1 base and J by 1 base, with 16 bases left in between. The CDR3 consists of 16 residues. CDR3 amino acids: CSARVPPGQLQETQYF. The CDR3 DNA reads as TGCAGTGCTAGAGTGCCTCCGGGACAACTCCAAGAGACCCAGTACTTC.

The V and J genes are TRBV6-5 and TRBJ2-5; TRBD1 agrees at 8 bases. Germline assignment: CDR1 MNHEY and CDR2 SVGAGI. J was trimmed by 11 bases and V by 6 bases; bases with no gene match: 11. This CDR3 is built from 13 residues. CDR3 sequence (DNA): TGTGCCAGCAGCTCCGGGACAGGCAGTGAGCAGTACTTC. This sequence encodes CASSSGTGSEQYF.